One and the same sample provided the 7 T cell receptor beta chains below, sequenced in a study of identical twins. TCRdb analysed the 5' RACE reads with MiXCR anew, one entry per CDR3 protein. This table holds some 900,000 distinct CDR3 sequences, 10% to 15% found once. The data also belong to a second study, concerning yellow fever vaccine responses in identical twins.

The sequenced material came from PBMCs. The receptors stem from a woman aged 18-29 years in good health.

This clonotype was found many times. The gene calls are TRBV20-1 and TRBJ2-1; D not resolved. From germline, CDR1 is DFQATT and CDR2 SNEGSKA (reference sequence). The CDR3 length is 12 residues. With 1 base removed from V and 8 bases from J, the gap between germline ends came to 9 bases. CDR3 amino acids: CSARGYWDEQFF. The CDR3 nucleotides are TGCAGTGCTAGAGGGTATTGGGATGAGCAGTTCTTC.

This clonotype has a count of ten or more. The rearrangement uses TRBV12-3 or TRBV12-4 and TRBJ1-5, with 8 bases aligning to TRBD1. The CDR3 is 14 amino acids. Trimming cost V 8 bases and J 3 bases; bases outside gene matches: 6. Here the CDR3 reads CASGDRGPNQPQHF. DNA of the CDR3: TGTGCCAGCGGAGACAGGGGACCCAATCAGCCCCAGCATTTT.

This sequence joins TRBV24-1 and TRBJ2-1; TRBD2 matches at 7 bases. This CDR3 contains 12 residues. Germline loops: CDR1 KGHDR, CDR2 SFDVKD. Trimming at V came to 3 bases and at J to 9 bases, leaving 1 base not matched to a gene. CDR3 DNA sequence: TGTGCCACCAGTGATCGGACTAGTGAGCAGTTCTTC. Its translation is CATSDRTSEQFF.

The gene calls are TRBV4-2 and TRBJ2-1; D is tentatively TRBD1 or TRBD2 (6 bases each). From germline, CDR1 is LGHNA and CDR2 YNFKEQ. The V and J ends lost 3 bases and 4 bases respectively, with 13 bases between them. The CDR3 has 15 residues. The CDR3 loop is CASSHGGSGYNEQFF. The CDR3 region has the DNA TGTGCCAGCAGCCACGGGGGCTCTGGGTACAATGAGCAGTTCTTC.

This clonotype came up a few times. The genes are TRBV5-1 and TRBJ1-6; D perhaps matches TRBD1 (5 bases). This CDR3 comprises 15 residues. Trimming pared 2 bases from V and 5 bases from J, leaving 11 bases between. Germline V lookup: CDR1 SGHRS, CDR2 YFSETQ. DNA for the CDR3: TGCGCCAGCAGCTTCCGGGACGGGAATAATTCACCCCTCCACTTT. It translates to CASSFRDGNNSPLHF.

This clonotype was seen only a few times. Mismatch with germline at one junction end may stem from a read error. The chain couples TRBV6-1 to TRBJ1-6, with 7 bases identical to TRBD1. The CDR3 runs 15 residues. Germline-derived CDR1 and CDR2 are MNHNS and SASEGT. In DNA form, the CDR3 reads TGTGCCAGCAGCGAAGGTGCACAGGGGTCTTCACCCCTCCACTTT. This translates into CASSEGAQGSSPLHF.

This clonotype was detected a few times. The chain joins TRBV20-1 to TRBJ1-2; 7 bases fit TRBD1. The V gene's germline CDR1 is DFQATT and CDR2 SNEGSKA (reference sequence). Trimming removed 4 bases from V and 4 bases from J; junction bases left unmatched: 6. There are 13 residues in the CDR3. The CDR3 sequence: CSATETGPYGYTF. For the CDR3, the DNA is TGCAGTGCTACGGAGACAGGGCCCTATGGCTACACCTTC.